The entry that follows covers one T cell receptor (beta chain) sequence. The antigen is undetermined. This sample stems from a study of shared clonotypes between healthy human individuals. On the study more broadly: CD4 naive and memory got three plates each, CD8 naive two, CD8 memory one.

Every donor, a Caucasian adult, lived in Nashville, Tennessee. Method: immunoSEQ multiplex PCR; TCRdb's copy keeps in-frame clones and lacks some. The profile covers 1,500,000 or so clones, with approximately 97% appearing a single time and roughly 1.2% taken by the ten largest. General study results and limits: Naive subsets generally exceeded memory subsets in estimated richness.

The CDR3 extends over 15 amino acids. Looked up from germline, CDR1 is LGHNA and CDR2 is YNFKEQ. The V end lost 0 bases, the J end lost 0 bases, and 9 bases lay between the germline ends. The sequenced material came from naive CD4+ T cells sorted from blood. Subset described: CD45RA+ positively selected. The receptor's source is a man aged 30 to 39 in good health. V gene TRBV4-2 combines with J gene TRBJ2-7; the D gene could be TRBD1 or TRBD2 (6 bases each). The CDR3 here is CASSQEQGGSYEQYF. CDR3 in DNA: TGTGCCAGCAGCCAAGAACAGGGAGGCTCCTACGAGCAGTACTTC.